The 12 T cell receptor beta chains reported below all come from one sample, sequenced in a study of T cells after yellow fever vaccination. Each CDR3 protein is one row after TCRdb ran MiXCR on the 5' RACE reads. Seen here are tens of thousands of distinct CDR3 sequences, 6.5% to 8% observed once, and the top ten hold around 34%. Sequencing used CD8+ T cells sorted from PBMCs, obtained 15 days after the yellow fever booster vaccination. The receptor set was obtained from a man aged 25 to 40 who received the YFV17D yellow fever vaccine.

In its sample, this clonotype was seen once. This may be a read error: a much more frequent sequence differs by one nucleotide. CDR3: CSSSPRQYGYTF. The CDR3 DNA sequence: TGTTCCAGCAGTCCCAGACAGTATGGCTACACCTTC. This chain connects TRBV28 to TRBJ1-2; possible D gene TRBD1, 5 bases. The CDR3 contains 12 residues. The germline CDR1 and CDR2 sequences are MDHEN and SYDVKM.

This clonotype showed up many times. The chain employs TRBV6-1 and TRBJ1-5, with 8 bases that match TRBD1. Trimming at V came to 3 bases and at J to 3 bases, leaving 7 bases not matched to a gene. The CDR3 length is 16 residues. From germline, CDR1 is MNHNS and CDR2 SASEGT. CDR3 in DNA: TGTGCCAGCAGTGACCAAAACAGGGGGATCAATCAGCCCCAGCATTTT. This translates into CASSDQNRGINQPQHF.

This sequence joins TRBV3-1 and TRBJ2-1, with D hard to call. CDR1 LGHDT and CDR2 YNNKEL come from the germline V gene (reference sequence). Trimming stripped 3 bases from V and 8 bases from J, with 11 bases between. CDR3 length: 13 residues. DNA for the CDR3: TGTGCCAGCAGCCAGGTCCGGACGGATGAGCAGTTCTTC. It codes for CASSQVRTDEQFF.

At least ten counts were recorded for this clonotype. CDR3 in DNA: TGTGCCAGCGGACCTTTGTCGGACACCCCCGGGGAGACCCAGTACTTC. This gives the protein CASGPLSDTPGETQYF. The chain combines TRBV6-2 or TRBV6-3 with TRBJ2-5; a weak D match, TRBD1 (5 bases). Trimming removed 8 bases from V and 5 bases from J, with 24 bases in between. CDR1 and CDR2 (germline): MNHEY, SVGEGT. The CDR3 is 16 amino acids.

This clonotype was counted many times. The chain is built from TRBV29-1 and TRBJ2-1; TRBD1 is a possible D gene (5 bases). CDR1 is SQVTM, CDR2 ANQGSEA, per germline. This CDR3 contains 11 residues. V lost 6 bases and J 9 bases, leaving 12 bases between the germline ends. Written as DNA, the CDR3 is TGCAGCGTGGGGCGATCCGGTGAGCAGTTCTTC. Translated, it gives CSVGRSGEQFF.

In its sample, this clonotype was seen many times. The chain is built from TRBV27 and TRBJ2-5, with D tentatively TRBD2 (5 bases). V lost 10 bases to trimming and J lost 5 bases, with 17 bases between them. CDR3 size: 13 residues. Germline V gene sequence: CDR1 MNHEY, CDR2 SMNVEV (reference sequence). CDR3 in DNA: TGTGCCATCTCTGGACTCCTCAAGGAGACCCAGTACTTC. Translated, it gives CAISGLLKETQYF.

This clonotype was recorded at least ten times. The chain has TRBV20-1 and TRBJ2-5, with D unclear. CDR1 and CDR2 from the germline V gene are DFQATT and SNEGSKA (reference sequence). Trimming stripped 7 bases from V and 4 bases from J, with 13 bases between. CDR3 length: 12 residues. The CDR3 region has the DNA TGCAGTGACCTGAGTGGCCGAGAGACCCAGTACTTC. Residues: CSDLSGRETQYF.

This clonotype was recorded many times. For the CDR3, the DNA is TGTGCCAGCAGCCAGACGAGGGGGGGATACAATGAGCAGTTCTTC. This sequence encodes CASSQTRGGYNEQFF. V is TRBV7-7 and J is TRBJ2-1; maybe TRBD2 (7 bases). The CDR3 is 15 residues long. Trimming removed 5 bases from V and 4 bases from J, with 15 bases in between. Germline V CDR1 and CDR2: SSHAT, FNYEAQ (reference sequence).

There are many counts of this clonotype. The CDR3 loop reads CASSLFSPGQPQHF. The CDR3 region has the DNA TGTGCCAGCAGTTTATTTTCTCCGGGTCAGCCCCAGCATTTT. The chain combines TRBV27 with TRBJ1-5, with D uncertain. This CDR3 is built from 14 residues. CDR1 and CDR2 (germline): MNHEY, SMNVEV (reference sequence). V lost 1 base and J lost 6, with 10 bases in between.

There are many counts of this clonotype. Written as DNA, the CDR3 is TGTGCCAGCAGCCCCTCCCTTAGCGGGAGGCCCTCCTACGAGCAGTACTTC. This sequence encodes CASSPSLSGRPSYEQYF. The rearrangement links TRBV7-8 to TRBJ2-7; 10 bases fit TRBD2. The CDR3 length is 17 residues. CDR1 is SGHVS and CDR2 is FQNEAQ in the germline V gene. J gave up 0 bases and V 5 bases, and 10 bases lay outside the gene matches.

This clonotype was counted at least ten times. The chain links TRBV5-6 to TRBJ1-1, with unresolved D. Germline V CDR1 and CDR2: SGHDT, YYEEEE. With 5 bases removed from V and 1 base from J, the gap between germline ends came to 18 bases. The CDR3 has 16 amino acids. The chain's CDR3 is CASRARGLEWNTEAFF. The CDR3 region has the DNA TGTGCCAGCAGGGCCCGTGGTCTAGAGTGGAACACTGAAGCTTTCTTT.

This clonotype was found many times. The chain links TRBV11-2 to TRBJ2-3; D is unresolved. Trimming stripped 3 bases from V and 6 bases from J, with 1 base between. The length of the CDR3 is 10 residues. The germline gives CDR1 SGHAT, CDR2 FQNNGV. The CDR3 DNA is TGTGCCAGCAGCTTTGATACGCAGTATTTT. Protein: CASSFDTQYF.